The T cell receptor beta chain under discussion was sequenced for a study of long-term antiretroviral therapy in people with HIV. CDR1 and CDR2 (germline): SEHNR, FQNEAQ (reference sequence). V was shortened by 5 bases and J by 0 bases, with 16 bases between the two germline ends. The CDR3 has 16 residues. The authors ran the immunoSEQ assay, v3.0, at survey level. TCRdb keeps only in-frame clones here, not all; method: immunoSEQ multiplex PCR. The profile shows about 39,000 clones, 80% to 90% of them singletons. The sequence came from a woman between 50 and 59 years old with HIV. V and J are TRBV7-9 and TRBJ1-1; D is perhaps TRBD1 (6 bases). The sequenced sample was unsorted PBMCs, obtained 1.2 years after starting antiretroviral therapy. CDR3 bases: TGTGCCAGCAGCGCGGTCCAGGGGCCCTTGAACACTGAAGCTTTCTTT. This sequence encodes CASSAVQGPLNTEAFF.